A single sample is the source of the 14 T cell receptor beta chains below, sequenced in a study of control samples from healthy donors and cancer patients. Only in-frame clones appear in the TCRdb table, and some are missing; sequencing was by immunoSEQ multiplex PCR. The sample has approximately 72,000 clones, about 89% seen once. The sample consisted of blood. The receptor set was obtained from a man aged 45-65 years in good health.

The V and J genes are TRBV2 and TRBJ2-3; 9 positions match TRBD2. This CDR3 is 16 amino acids long. Germline loops: CDR1 SNHLY, CDR2 FYNNEI. Losses at the gene ends were 5 bases for V and 1 base for J; bases not matched to a gene: 7. The CDR3: CASSFTAGGGTDTQYF. CDR3 nucleotides: TGTGCCAGCAGTTTTACAGCGGGGGGCGGCACAGATACGCAGTATTTT.

This chain joins TRBV19 and TRBJ1-5; a possible D gene is TRBD1 (6 bases). The germline V and J ends were trimmed by 5 bases and 2 bases, with 13 bases remaining between them. CDR3 length: 15 residues. Germline lookup yields CDR1 LNHDA and CDR2 SQIVND (reference sequence). The CDR3 DNA is TGTGCCAGTAGTTTAACAGGGTTTCGCAATCAGCCCCAGCATTTT. It encodes CASSLTGFRNQPQHF.

This clone was counted only a few times. The genes are TRBV19 and TRBJ2-2; D gene ambiguous. The CDR3 sequence is 12 residues long. V was shortened by 4 bases and J by 6 bases, with 6 bases between the two germline ends. Germline assignment: CDR1 LNHDA and CDR2 SQIVND (reference sequence). For the CDR3, the DNA is TGTGCCAGTAGTACAGTCCCCGGGGAGCTGTTTTTT. Translating gives CASSTVPGELFF.

V is TRBV24-1 and J is TRBJ1-5; D perhaps matches TRBD1 (5 bases). The germline V gene has CDR1 KGHDR and CDR2 SFDVKD. V was shortened by 2 bases and J by 7 bases, with 11 bases between the two germline ends. There are 14 residues in the CDR3. In DNA form, the CDR3 reads TGTGCCACCAGTGATTCACAGGTCCGGCAGCCCCAGCATTTT. This translates into CATSDSQVRQPQHF.

CDR3 sequence: CASGSEPLAEQYF. DNA of the CDR3: TGTGCTAGTGGTTCGGAGCCGTTGGCCGAGCAGTACTTC. The rearrangement uses TRBV12-5 and TRBJ2-7; D is ambiguous. The V end lost 4 bases, the J end lost 6 bases, and 13 bases lay between the germline ends. The CDR3 sequence is 13 residues long. In germline, CDR1 is LGHNT, CDR2 FRNRAP.

This clone was observed once. This chain joins TRBV2 and TRBJ2-3, with TRBD1 as a possible D gene (6 bases). Germline V gene data show CDR1 as SNHLY and CDR2 as FYNNEI. The CDR3 totals 13 residues. CDR3 protein: CATTQGWTDTQYF. The CDR3 DNA sequence: TGTGCAACCACCCAGGGGTGGACAGATACGCAGTATTTT.

The rearrangement uses TRBV19 and TRBJ1-6; weak D call: TRBD1 (6 bases). The CDR3 contains 16 residues. Per the germline V gene, CDR1 is LNHDA and CDR2 is SQIVND (reference sequence). V shed 1 base and J shed 6 bases, with 13 bases lying between them. In DNA, the CDR3 is TGTGCCAGTAGTATAGCAGGGGCAGGGATTAATTCACCCCTCCACTTT. Residues: CASSIAGAGINSPLHF.

J is TRBJ1-4 and V is TRBV14, with D possibly matching TRBD1 (5 bases). This CDR3 has 15 amino acids. Trimming shortened V by 1 base and J by 5 bases, and 11 bases separated the two germline ends. Germline V gene sequence: CDR1 SGHDN, CDR2 FVKESK. CDR3: CASSQVRGRNEKLFF. DNA of the CDR3: TGTGCCAGCAGCCAAGTCCGGGGGAGGAATGAAAAACTGTTTTTT.

V usage is TRBV29-1 and J usage is TRBJ1-1; TRBD1 aligns across 10 bases. The V and J ends lost 7 bases and 4 bases, in that order; junction bases with no gene match: 6. The CDR3 runs 13 residues. CDR1 is SQVTM, CDR2 ANQGSEA, per germline. The CDR3 loop is CSALTGGLTEAFF. In nucleotides, the CDR3 is TGCAGCGCCCTGACAGGGGGCCTCACTGAAGCTTTCTTT.

This clone was seen only once. V usage is TRBV2 and J usage is TRBJ1-2, with TRBD1 matching over 9 bases. This CDR3 is 15 amino acids long. Germline values: CDR1 SNHLY, CDR2 FYNNEI. V was pared by 6 bases and J by 2 bases, with 7 bases of the junction left unmatched. The CDR3 loop is CASRGAGQGNYGYTF. In DNA, the CDR3 is TGTGCCAGCAGAGGCGCCGGACAGGGGAACTATGGCTACACCTTC.

This chain joins TRBV10-3 and TRBJ2-2; maybe TRBD2 (5 bases). CDR3 size: 13 residues. V gave up 6 bases and J gave up 3 bases, with 8 bases separating them. Germline CDR1 is ENHRY and CDR2 is SYGVKD. The CDR3 coding sequence is TGTGCCATCAGCGGGGTTTACACCGGGGAGCTGTTTTTT. As protein: CAISGVYTGELFF.

Turning to this clone: Other DNA sequences within the sample encode an identical CDR3. The V call is TRBV2, the J call TRBJ2-1; TRBD2 matches 11 bases. V lost 9 bases and J lost 4; bases outside the gene matches: 8. The CDR3 covers 15 residues. CDR1 and CDR2 (germline): SNHLY, FYNNEI. CDR3 amino acids: CASKGASGGYNEQFF. In nucleotides, the CDR3 is TGTGCCAGTAAGGGGGCTAGCGGGGGGTACAATGAGCAGTTCTTC.

The chain couples TRBV7-9 to TRBJ2-7, with 7 bases that match TRBD1. CDR1 is SEHNR, CDR2 FQNEAQ, per germline (reference sequence). Trimming cost V 5 bases and J 0 bases; bases outside gene matches: 4. The CDR3 loop spans 14 amino acids. The CDR3: CASSTGTASYEQYF. The DNA for the CDR3 is TGTGCCAGCAGCACCGGGACAGCCTCCTACGAGCAGTACTTC.

In nucleotides, the CDR3 is TGTGCCAGCAGTAAAGACCACTCTGGAAACACCATATATTTT. It is translated as CASSKDHSGNTIYF. The rearrangement joins TRBV2 to TRBJ1-3; no reliable D call. The germline gives CDR1 SNHLY, CDR2 FYNNEI. The V gene lost 5 bases and the J gene lost 0 bases, with 8 bases spanning the gap. This CDR3 has 14 amino acids.